The 25 T cell receptor beta chains given below trace back to one sample, sequenced in a study of T-cell reconstitution after alpha-beta-depleted transplantation in children. The TCRbeta library was prepared with unique molecular identifiers. Via MiXCR, TCRdb re-called the PCR reads, giving one row per CDR3 protein. The sample yields about 980,000 distinct CDR3 sequences, around 30% seen once. Source: PBMCs, mostly from graft donor cells, taken 360 days after TCRalphabeta/CD19-depleted stem cell transplant. The receptors shown here come from a boy under three years old who had a stem cell transplant for SCID, so the T cells may come from the graft donor.

This clonotype showed up just a few times. The chain links TRBV29-1 to TRBJ1-3; 7 bases agree with TRBD1. This CDR3 comprises 14 residues. Unmatched junction bases numbered 2, after V lost 3 bases and J lost 0 bases. In germline, CDR1 is SQVTM, CDR2 ANQGSEA. The CDR3 sequence: CSVDWDSSGNTIYF. CDR3 nucleotides: TGCAGCGTTGACTGGGACAGCTCTGGAAACACCATATATTTT.

CDR3 nucleotide sequence: TGTGCCACCAGCAGAGACAGGGAGCCCACCGGGGAGCTGTTTTTT. It is translated as CATSRDREPTGELFF. This chain joins TRBV15 and TRBJ2-2, with D tentatively TRBD1 or TRBD2 (5 bases each). This CDR3 region has 15 residues. Germline V gene data show CDR1 as LNHNV and CDR2 as YYDKDF (reference sequence). V was shortened by 0 bases and J by 4 bases, with 9 bases between the two germline ends.

This clonotype turned up a few times. The chain carries TRBV7-2 and TRBJ2-7, with D perhaps given as TRBD1 or TRBD2 (5 bases each). CDR3 length: 15 amino acids. The V and J ends lost 1 base and 0 bases respectively, with 10 bases between them. Germline V CDR1 and CDR2: SGHTA, FQGNSA. CDR3 amino acids: CASSLVGAPSYEQYF. The CDR3 DNA is TGTGCCAGCAGCTTAGTCGGGGCCCCCTCCTACGAGCAGTACTTC.

The gene calls are TRBV2 and TRBJ2-3, with D perhaps matching TRBD1 or TRBD2 (5 bases each). Trimming removed 3 bases from V and 12 bases from J, with 16 bases in between. The V gene's germline CDR1 is SNHLY and CDR2 FYNNEI. CDR3 size: 13 residues. The CDR3 loop is CASSDGWGSAQYF. DNA for the CDR3: TGTGCCAGCAGTGATGGGTGGGGGTCCGCTCAGTATTTT.

This clonotype has a handful of counts. The chain recombines TRBV12-3 or TRBV12-4 with TRBJ2-5; 8 nucleotides agree with TRBD2. This CDR3 contains 16 residues. Unmatched junction bases numbered 11, after V lost 7 bases and J lost 1 base. CDR3 sequence reads: CASTPLAAGFQETQYF. Written as DNA, the CDR3 is TGTGCCAGCACTCCACTAGCGGCGGGGTTCCAAGAGACCCAGTACTTC.

The chain combines TRBV7-2 with TRBJ2-1; TRBD1 or TRBD2 may be the D gene (5 bases each). This CDR3 spans 14 amino acids. The V end was cut by 6 bases, the J end by 9 bases, with 18 bases between. CDR1 is SGHTA, CDR2 FQGNSA, per germline. CDR3 sequence: CASSSLPGAGEQFF. The DNA for the CDR3 is TGTGCCAGCAGTTCCCTTCCCGGGGCGGGTGAGCAGTTCTTC. Filled out from reference TRBV7-2 and TRBJ2-1, the complete variable domain reads GAGVSQSPSNKVTEKGKDVELRCDPISGHTALYWYRQSLGQGLEFLIYFQGNSAPDKSGLPSDRFSAERTGGSVSTLTIQRTQQEDSAVYLCASSSLPGAGEQFFGPGTRLTVL.

This sequence joins TRBV6-2 or TRBV6-3 and TRBJ2-1; D may be TRBD1 or TRBD2 (5 bases each). The CDR3 length is 17 residues. Trimming cost V 5 bases and J 12 bases, with 29 bases left between them. Per the germline V gene, CDR1 is MNHEY and CDR2 is SVGEGT. The CDR3 region is CASSPHQGPPARSRQFF. DNA for the CDR3: TGTGCCAGCAGTCCACATCAGGGACCACCTGCGAGAAGTCGGCAGTTCTTC.

This chain links TRBV10-3 with TRBJ2-5; D unresolved. The V end lost 0 bases, the J end lost 7 bases, and 15 bases lay between the germline ends. Germline V gives CDR1 ENHRY, CDR2 SYGVKD. This CDR3 contains 15 residues. The CDR3 DNA sequence: TGTGCCATCAGTGAGTCTGGGCTCGTTGTGGGGACCCAGTACTTC. Translating it yields CAISESGLVVGTQYF.

This chain joins TRBV4-1 and TRBJ1-1, with no clear D. Deletions cut 1 base from V and 7 bases from J, with 10 bases between. CDR1 MGHRA and CDR2 YSYEKL come from the germline V gene. This CDR3 spans 13 amino acids. The CDR3 region is CASSQGGRIEAFF. The CDR3 DNA sequence: TGCGCCAGCAGCCAAGGGGGAAGGATTGAAGCTTTCTTT.

This clonotype was observed once. The J gene is TRBJ1-5, the V gene TRBV12-3 or TRBV12-4; D gene ambiguous. This CDR3 region has 15 residues. V was clipped by 5 bases and J by 2 bases, with 13 bases between them. Here the CDR3 DNA reads TGTGCCAGCAGTAGTACTTTGAGGGGCAATCAGCCCCAGCATTTT. This translates into CASSSTLRGNQPQHF.

The chain employs TRBV6-1 and TRBJ2-7, with D possibly matching TRBD2 (6 bases). The CDR3 has 13 amino acids. CDR1 and CDR2 from the germline V gene are MNHNS and SASEGT. V was trimmed by 4 bases and J by 3 bases, leaving 10 bases between them. The CDR3 region is CASSVTRDYEQYF. DNA of the CDR3: TGTGCCAGCAGTGTGACTAGGGACTACGAGCAGTACTTC.

This rearrangement joins TRBV6-2 or TRBV6-3 to TRBJ2-5; a possible D gene is TRBD2 (6 bases). Trimming took off 7 bases at V and 4 bases at J, with 25 bases between the two ends. CDR3 length: 17 residues. The germline V gene encodes CDR1 MNHEY and CDR2 SVGEGT. The CDR3 sequence: CASIEHPGTWGGETQYF. In DNA form, the CDR3 reads TGTGCCAGCATCGAGCACCCCGGGACTTGGGGCGGAGAGACCCAGTACTTC.

The CDR3 sequence: CSARVGTGRNIQYF. Here the CDR3 DNA reads TGCAGTGCTAGAGTGGGGACAGGGCGGAACATTCAGTACTTC. This chain joins TRBV20-1 and TRBJ2-4, with 9 positions matching TRBD1. From germline, CDR1 is DFQATT and CDR2 SNEGSKA (reference sequence). This CDR3 region has 14 residues. With 1 base clipped from V and 7 bases from J, the junction kept 5 bases outside the gene matches.

This chain links TRBV4-3 with TRBJ2-7; 8 nucleotides line up with TRBD1. V was clipped by 5 bases and J by 1 base; unmatched bases: 7. The V gene's germline CDR1 is LGHNA and CDR2 YSLEER. The CDR3 runs to 15 residues. CDR3 DNA sequence: TGCGCCAGCAGCGTAAGACAGGGGCCTTCCTACGAGCAGTACTTC. Translated: CASSVRQGPSYEQYF.

The V gene is TRBV4-1, the J gene TRBJ2-4; possible D gene TRBD2, 5 bases. Trimming removed 0 bases from V and 2 bases from J, with 8 bases in between. This CDR3 has 15 amino acids. Looked up from germline, CDR1 is MGHRA and CDR2 is YSYEKL. CDR3 bases: TGCGCCAGCAGCCAAGATACGGGGTCCAAAAACATTCAGTACTTC. Encoded protein: CASSQDTGSKNIQYF.

This clonotype was counted a few times. The genes are TRBV20-1 and TRBJ1-2; possible D gene TRBD1, 6 bases. This CDR3 comprises 12 residues. Germline CDR1 and CDR2: DFQATT and SNEGSKA (reference sequence). V was pared by 4 bases and J by 4 bases, with 10 bases between. CDR3 coding DNA: TGCAGTGCTACACAGGGAGGCTATGGCTACACCTTC. Its translation is CSATQGGYGYTF.

The chain uses TRBV5-1 and TRBJ2-1, with 8 bases fitting TRBD2. This CDR3 contains 13 residues. Germline-derived CDR1 and CDR2 are SGHRS and YFSETQ. Unmatched junction bases numbered 3, after V lost 4 bases and J lost 6 bases. The CDR3 reads CASSRGGFNEQFF. DNA of the CDR3: TGCGCCAGCAGCCGGGGGGGCTTCAATGAGCAGTTCTTC.

V gene TRBV5-5 combines with J gene TRBJ2-5, with TRBD1 matching over 7 bases. The CDR3 is 16 amino acids. Germline V gene data show CDR1 as SGHKS and CDR2 as YYEKEE (reference sequence). With 1 base clipped from V and 2 bases from J, the junction kept 8 bases outside the gene matches. The DNA of the CDR3 is TGTGCCAGCAGCTTGTATGGGACAGCTATTCAAGAGACCCAGTACTTC. Its protein product is CASSLYGTAIQETQYF.

This clonotype has more than one count but fewer than ten. The chain employs TRBV4-3 and TRBJ2-3; possibly TRBD1 for D (6 bases). Trimming stripped 0 bases from V and 3 bases from J, with 10 bases between. Germline CDR1 and CDR2: LGHNA and YSLEER. The CDR3 covers 15 residues. In DNA, the CDR3 is TGCGCCAGCAGCCAAGAAGGCAGGGGAACAGATACGCAGTATTTT. Protein product: CASSQEGRGTDTQYF.

The chain is built from TRBV3-1 and TRBJ2-7; 8 bases line up with TRBD2. The V segment lost 4 bases and the J segment 5 bases; nucleotides outside the gene matches: 7. CDR3 length equals 14 residues. Germline values: CDR1 LGHDT, CDR2 YNNKEL (reference sequence). CDR3 sequence reads: CASSPGLVGHEQYF. For the CDR3, the DNA is TGTGCCAGCAGCCCGGGACTAGTGGGCCACGAGCAGTACTTC.

This clonotype has more than one count but fewer than ten. The chain is built from TRBV28 and TRBJ2-2, with D unresolved. Germline V gene data show CDR1 as MDHEN and CDR2 as SYDVKM. The CDR3 extends over 15 amino acids. The V end lost 3 bases, the J end lost 0 bases, and 8 bases lay between the germline ends. This chain's CDR3 is CASSFEQSNTGELFF. The CDR3 DNA sequence: TGTGCCAGCAGTTTCGAGCAATCGAACACCGGGGAGCTGTTTTTT.

This clonotype was observed a few times. V gene TRBV10-3 combines with J gene TRBJ2-1, with D maybe TRBD1 (6 bases). From germline, CDR1 is ENHRY and CDR2 SYGVKD. Trimming stripped 3 bases from V and 5 bases from J, with 11 bases between. CDR3 length: 14 amino acids. The CDR3, as DNA: TGTGCCATCAGTGACGGGCAGGGGCACAATGAGCAGTTCTTC. Protein sequence: CAISDGQGHNEQFF.

The genes are TRBV5-1 and TRBJ2-1, with a weak D call TRBD2 (7 bases). CDR1 is SGHRS and CDR2 is YFSETQ in the germline V gene. The CDR3 consists of 16 residues. The germline V and J ends were trimmed by 1 base and 9 bases, with 20 bases remaining between them. The CDR3 here is CASSLLGGGALGEQFF. The DNA of the CDR3 is TGCGCCAGCAGCTTGTTAGGGGGGGGGGCCCTCGGTGAGCAGTTCTTC.

This chain uses TRBV2 with TRBJ2-7, with 8 bases that match TRBD1. The CDR3 has 14 amino acids. J gave up 2 bases and V 9 bases, and 9 bases lay outside the gene matches. Germline CDR1 is SNHLY and CDR2 is FYNNEI. The chain's CDR3 is CARGRTGRTYEQYF. In nucleotides, the CDR3 is TGTGCCAGGGGTAGGACAGGGAGGACCTACGAGCAGTACTTC.

The V gene is TRBV5-1, the J gene TRBJ2-5; no clear D. This CDR3 is 13 amino acids long. Looked up from germline, CDR1 is SGHRS and CDR2 is YFSETQ. Trimming removed 5 bases at V and 1 base at J, with 9 bases between. Written as DNA, the CDR3 is TGCGCCAGCAGATTCGGGTCCCAAGAGACCCAGTACTTC. Encoded protein: CASRFGSQETQYF.